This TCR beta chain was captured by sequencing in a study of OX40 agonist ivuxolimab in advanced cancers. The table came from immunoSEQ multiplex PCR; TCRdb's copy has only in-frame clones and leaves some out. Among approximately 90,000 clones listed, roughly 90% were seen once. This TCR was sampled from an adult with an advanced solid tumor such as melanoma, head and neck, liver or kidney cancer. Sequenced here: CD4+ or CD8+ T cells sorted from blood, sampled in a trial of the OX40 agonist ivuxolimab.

The DNA of the CDR3 is TGTGCCAGCAGCTTTCCCCTCGCGGATGAGCAGTTCTTC. Its protein is CASSFPLADEQFF. J is TRBJ2-1 and V is TRBV5-4, with no clear D. Trimming cost V 2 bases and J 8 bases, with 11 bases left between them. Germline CDR1 and CDR2: SGHNT and YYREEE (reference sequence). The CDR3 length is 13 residues.